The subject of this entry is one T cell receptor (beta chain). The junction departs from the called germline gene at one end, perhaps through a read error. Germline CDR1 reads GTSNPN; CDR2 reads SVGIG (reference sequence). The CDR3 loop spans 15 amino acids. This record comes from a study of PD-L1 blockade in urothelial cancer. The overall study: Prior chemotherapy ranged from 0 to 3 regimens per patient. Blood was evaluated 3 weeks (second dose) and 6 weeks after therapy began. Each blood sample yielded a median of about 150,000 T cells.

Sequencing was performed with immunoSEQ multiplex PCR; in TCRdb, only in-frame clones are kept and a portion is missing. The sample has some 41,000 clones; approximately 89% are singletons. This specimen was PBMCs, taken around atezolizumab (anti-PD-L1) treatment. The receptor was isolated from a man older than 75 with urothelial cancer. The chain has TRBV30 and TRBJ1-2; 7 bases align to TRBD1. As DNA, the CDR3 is TGTGCCTGGAGTGTTTACGGCCCTCCCACAACAGGGGATGCCTTC. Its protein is CAWSVYGPPTTGDAF.